Included here is one T cell receptor beta chain sequence, with context. Its antigen is undetermined. PCR employed 60 Vbeta and 13 Jbeta primers. Produced via immunoSEQ multiplex PCR; TCRdb's table is partial and in-frame only. The table lists under 250,000 clones, around 81% of them singletons. Between the trimmed V and J ends, which lost 5 bases and 2 bases, there was a span of 15 bases. This CDR3 spans 16 amino acids. Germline V gives CDR1 MNHEY, CDR2 SMNVEV (reference sequence). The data are from a study of cytomegalovirus exposure and HLA in healthy donors. The study's findings and limits: HLA restriction was apparent for most CMV-associated TCR beta chains in a later analysis. Accurate prediction of most subjects' HLA-A and HLA-B alleles from TCR beta sequences was reported.

This rearrangement joins TRBV27 to TRBJ2-2; D might be TRBD1 (6 bases). The sequencing sample was made of PBMCs. The receptor's source is a woman aged 55-70 years in good health and CMV-seropositive. The CDR3 loop reads CASSPYPGHNTGELFF. In DNA form, the CDR3 reads TGTGCCAGCAGTCCCTATCCGGGACATAACACCGGGGAGCTGTTTTTT.